The clone carrying this T cell receptor (beta chain) was counted many times. Only in-frame clones appear in the TCRdb table, and some are missing; sequencing was by immunoSEQ multiplex PCR. The data show roughly 700,000 clones, around 72% seen once. This entry comes from a study of shared clonotypes between healthy human individuals. Trimming took off 7 bases at V and 0 bases at J, with 10 bases between the two ends. Germline assignment: CDR1 SNHLY and CDR2 FYNNEI. CDR3 length: 14 amino acids. The specimen sequenced was memory CD4+ T cells sorted from blood. The subset: CD45RA-negative fraction. The V call is TRBV2, the J call TRBJ2-4, with unresolved D. The clonotype was recovered from a woman in her twenties or thirties in good health. CDR3: CASILSVAKNIQYF. The CDR3 DNA is TGTGCCAGCATTCTATCGGTAGCCAAAAACATTCAGTACTTC.